This paragraph covers one T cell receptor (beta chain) sequence. The data originate from a study of blood T cell repertoires in COVID-19. Study in general: T cells, B-cell-depleted T cells, or PBMCs provided the cDNA or gDNA that served as material.

Clones were read by immunoSEQ multiplex PCR, and TCRdb kept only the in-frame ones, dropping some. The data show fewer than 50,000 clones, around 83% seen once. Germline values: CDR1 MNHEY, CDR2 SMNVEV (reference sequence). This CDR3 has 15 amino acids. V was pared by 3 bases and J by 8 bases, with 11 bases of the junction left unmatched. Sample: peripheral blood. The chain uses TRBV27 and TRBJ1-2; TRBD1 matches at 8 bases. This TCR was sampled from a woman older than 75 with active or convalescent COVID-19. This CDR3 is CASSFSGQGYIGYTF. The CDR3, as DNA: TGTGCCAGCAGTTTCTCCGGACAGGGTTATATAGGCTACACCTTC.